Listed here are 20 T cell receptor beta chains from one sample, sequenced in a study of blood T cell repertoires in COVID-19. Libraries were prepared by immunoSEQ multiplex PCR; TCRdb keeps only in-frame clonotypes and omits some of them. The repertoire holds 40,000 to 50,000 clones, roughly nine tenths seen once, with more than 5% in the top ten. Sequenced sample: peripheral blood. All receptors derive from a human donor in a cohort sampled during active COVID-19.

The rearrangement joins TRBV19 to TRBJ1-3; the D gene is possibly TRBD1 (6 bases). With 6 bases removed from V and 4 bases from J, the gap between germline ends came to 13 bases. CDR1 and CDR2 (germline): LNHDA, SQIVND (reference sequence). CDR3 length equals 14 residues. CDR3 bases: TGTGCCAGTAGCTACAGGGAGCCCGGAAACACCATATATTTT. Residues: CASSYREPGNTIYF.

The chain links TRBV5-5 to TRBJ2-1, with 10 bases that match TRBD2. The CDR3 extends over 15 amino acids. In germline, CDR1 is SGHKS, CDR2 YYEKEE (reference sequence). V shed 0 bases, J shed 6 bases, and the junction held 3 bases outside the gene matches. CDR3 protein: CASSLAASGGNEQFF. DNA of the CDR3: TGTGCCAGCAGCTTGGCGGCTAGCGGGGGCAATGAGCAGTTCTTC.

This chain links TRBV12-3 or TRBV12-4 with TRBJ2-1; tentatively, D is TRBD1 (6 bases). Trimming pared 5 bases from V and 9 bases from J, leaving 11 bases between. This CDR3 has 12 residues. In nucleotides, the CDR3 is TGTGCCAGCAGTGGGACAAGAGGTGAGCAGTTCTTC. Protein product: CASSGTRGEQFF.

The rearrangement links TRBV21-1 to TRBJ2-5; the D call TRBD2 from the table was never checked on the DNA. TRBV21-1 is termed a pseudogene. This CDR3 is 15 amino acids long. For the CDR3, the DNA is TGTGCCAACAAACAGATTTTAAGGGGACTAGAGACCCAGTACTTC. It encodes CANKQILRGLETQYF.

V is TRBV6-5 and J is TRBJ2-4; D is undetermined. The ends were cut back, 6 bases at V and 6 bases at J, with 12 bases in the middle. The CDR3 extends over 13 amino acids. Germline assignment: CDR1 MNHEY and CDR2 SVGAGI. CDR3 region: CASSTSARNIQYF. CDR3 DNA: TGTGCCAGCAGCACTTCTGCAAGAAACATTCAGTACTTC.

The rearrangement uses TRBV11-3 and TRBJ2-1; 8 positions match TRBD2. Germline CDR1 and CDR2: SGHNT and YENEEA. V shed 5 bases, J shed 3 bases, and the junction held 21 bases outside the gene matches. The CDR3 runs 20 residues. The CDR3 nucleotides read TGTGCCAGCAGCCATACACTCATATCGTCAGCGGGAGCAGGCTACAATGAGCAGTTCTTC. It is translated as CASSHTLISSAGAGYNEQFF.

The chain employs TRBV7-9 and TRBJ1-2; 9 bases are shared with TRBD1. Looked up from germline, CDR1 is SEHNR and CDR2 is FQNEAQ (reference sequence). The length of the CDR3 is 13 residues. Trimming cost V 6 bases and J 10 bases; bases outside gene matches: 9. The CDR3 DNA follows: TGTGCCAGCAGATCGACGGGACAGGGCTACTACACCTTC. Protein: CASRSTGQGYYTF.

V is TRBV5-1 and J is TRBJ1-1; 7 bases fit TRBD1. The V segment lost 0 bases and the J segment 6 bases; nucleotides outside the gene matches: 2. The germline CDR1 and CDR2 sequences are SGHRS and YFSETQ. This CDR3 has 13 residues. CDR3 DNA: TGCGCCAGCAGCTTGGAGGGACAGTCTGAAGCTTTCTTT. This sequence encodes CASSLEGQSEAFF.

V usage is TRBV4-1 and J usage is TRBJ2-1; TRBD2 aligns across 9 bases. Losses at the gene ends were 0 bases for V and 4 bases for J; bases not matched to a gene: 10. The CDR3 loop spans 18 amino acids. Per germline, CDR1 MGHRA and CDR2 YSYEKL. The CDR3 DNA sequence: TGCGCCAGCAGCCAAGATTGGAAAGCGGGGGGACAATACAATGAGCAGTTCTTC. This translates into CASSQDWKAGGQYNEQFF.

V is TRBV5-4 and J is TRBJ2-3, with D perhaps TRBD2 (5 bases). Germline V gives CDR1 SGHNT, CDR2 YYREEE (reference sequence). The CDR3 loop spans 15 amino acids. Trimming cost V 3 bases and J 2 bases, with 13 bases left between them. The chain's CDR3 is CASSYERRSTDTQYF. The CDR3 nucleotides read TGTGCCAGCAGCTACGAGCGGCGATCCACAGATACGCAGTATTTT.

The V call is TRBV21-1, the J call TRBJ2-3; the D call TRBD1 from the table was never checked on the DNA. TRBV21-1 is a listed pseudogene. The CDR3 extends over 17 amino acids. CDR3 loop: CASSKSGTGTPTDTQYF. The CDR3 DNA reads TGTGCCAGCAGCAAAAGTGGGACAGGAACTCCCACAGATACGCAGTATTTT.

The V call is TRBV10-3, the J call TRBJ1-2; 7 nucleotides line up with TRBD1. The CDR3 spans 14 residues. With 4 bases clipped from V and 8 bases from J, the junction kept 10 bases outside the gene matches. CDR1 ENHRY and CDR2 SYGVKD come from the germline V gene. DNA of the CDR3: TGTGCCATCAGTGGTATGACAGGGCTGCTCGGCTACACCTTC. It encodes CAISGMTGLLGYTF.

The chain joins TRBV19 to TRBJ2-6, with 7 bases identical to TRBD1. CDR1 LNHDA and CDR2 SQIVND come from the germline V gene (reference sequence). The CDR3 extends over 16 amino acids. J was trimmed by 2 bases and V by 6 bases; bases with no gene match: 7. The CDR3 here is CASSTTGQPGANVLTF. Written as DNA, the CDR3 is TGTGCCAGTAGCACCACGGGACAGCCTGGGGCCAACGTCCTGACTTTC.

The rearrangement joins TRBV4-1 to TRBJ1-1, with D unclear. Germline V lookup: CDR1 MGHRA, CDR2 YSYEKL. The CDR3 consists of 14 residues. Trimming pared 2 bases from V and 0 bases from J, leaving 7 bases between. The CDR3 DNA follows: TGCGCCAGCAGCCAACAGCGACTGAACACTGAAGCTTTCTTT. Protein sequence: CASSQQRLNTEAFF.

The chain couples TRBV5-1 to TRBJ1-2; 9 bases line up with TRBD1. Losses at the gene ends were 3 bases for V and 5 bases for J; bases not matched to a gene: 8. The CDR3 consists of 15 residues. Germline V gene data show CDR1 as SGHRS and CDR2 as YFSETQ. The CDR3 loop reads CASSWGTGNEYGYTF. The CDR3 DNA is TGCGCCAGCAGCTGGGGGACAGGGAACGAATATGGCTACACCTTC.

This chain links TRBV29-1 with TRBJ2-7, with 9 bases identical to TRBD1. Germline V gives CDR1 SQVTM, CDR2 ANQGSEA. The V and J ends lost 0 bases and 3 bases, in that order; junction bases with no gene match: 0. The CDR3 is made up of 13 amino acids. DNA for the CDR3: TGCAGCGTTGAAGAGGACAGGGGCTACGAGCAGTACTTC. Translated, it gives CSVEEDRGYEQYF.

This clone was detected once. CDR3 sequence: CASSELTGEKLFF. DNA of the CDR3: TGTGCCAGCAGTGAATTAACAGGGGAAAAACTGTTTTTT. V is TRBV6-1 and J is TRBJ1-4; TRBD1 is a possible D gene (6 bases). This CDR3 spans 13 amino acids. V lost 2 bases and J 8 bases, leaving 9 bases between the germline ends. CDR1 is MNHNS, CDR2 SASEGT, per germline.

V gene TRBV6-5 combines with J gene TRBJ2-1; D is perhaps TRBD1 (6 bases). Trimming left V 4 bases short and J 12 bases short, with 16 bases between. The CDR3 consists of 13 residues. Germline V lookup: CDR1 MNHEY, CDR2 SVGAGI. The CDR3 nucleotides read TGTGCCAGCAGTTGGGACACTTTAGGGCCGCAGTTCTTC. Translating gives CASSWDTLGPQFF.

The V call is TRBV7-6, the J call TRBJ2-7; 8 bases agree with TRBD1. Per germline, CDR1 SGHVS and CDR2 FNYEAQ. The CDR3 is 16 residues long. After removal of 0 bases from V and 2 bases from J, the junction contained 6 bases not matched to a gene. Written as DNA, the CDR3 is TGTGCCAGCAGCTTAGCGAGTGCAGGGGGCCCCTACGAGCAGTACTTC. This encodes CASSLASAGGPYEQYF.

This clone was found once. The chain is built from TRBV6-5 and TRBJ1-1; TRBD1 might be the D (6 bases). The V gene lost 2 bases and the J gene lost 3 bases, with 13 bases spanning the gap. Germline loops: CDR1 MNHEY, CDR2 SVGAGI. This CDR3 is 15 amino acids long. CDR3 protein: CASSYEPSGDTEAFF. CDR3 DNA sequence: TGTGCCAGCAGTTACGAACCCTCAGGGGACACTGAAGCTTTCTTT.